This TCR beta chain came from a study of CD8 T cells in ankylosing spondylitis. General study points: Reports say disease-linked clones showed up significantly more in matched ankylosing spondylitis synovial fluid.

By quantitative 5'-RACE with molecular barcodes, the TCR beta libraries were made. One entry per CDR3 protein results from TCRdb running MiXCR on the 5' RACE reads. This table holds around 150,000 distinct CDR3 sequences, around 10% found once. Comment on this clonotype: Its antigen is as yet unknown.

The junction had 1 base not matched to a gene; V was cut back by 6 bases and J by 4 bases. The CDR3 contains 13 residues. Germline-derived CDR1 and CDR2 are MNHEY and SVGEGT. This clonotype originated in a male donor with ankylosing spondylitis or in good health (not recorded which). What was sequenced was blood, either unsorted or a sorted T cell fraction (not recorded which). The rearrangement links TRBV6-2 or TRBV6-3 to TRBJ2-1; 9 bases match TRBD1. CDR3 nucleotides: TGTGCCAGCAGACAGGGGGCGTACAATGAGCAGTTCTTC. It encodes CASRQGAYNEQFF.